This entry features one TCR beta chain sequence. Its antigen remains unidentified. This sample is part of a study of cytomegalovirus exposure and HLA in healthy donors. Study findings and constraints: Many donors carried some public TCRs, although rarity characterized most TCR sequences. For TCR beta chains, V- and J-gene trimming was later linked to a missense DCLRE1C variant.

The primer mix had 60 Vbeta and 13 Jbeta primers. Sequencing used immunoSEQ multiplex PCR; TCRdb keeps in-frame clones, though not all of them. The sample shows over 110,000 clones, roughly 80% of them seen only once. The V gene end was trimmed by 8 bases and the J gene end by 3 bases; junction bases not matched to a gene: 9. The CDR3 totals 14 residues. Germline loops: CDR1 MRHNA, CDR2 SNTAGT. V is TRBV6-4 and J is TRBJ2-5; 7 positions agree with TRBD1. The sequencing sample was made of PBMCs. The source of this sequence is a man in his forties in good health and CMV-seronegative. The CDR3 sequence is CASFGRGFKETQYF. Written as DNA, the CDR3 is TGTGCCAGCTTCGGCAGGGGGTTTAAAGAGACCCAGTACTTC.